This entry concerns a single TCR beta chain. This sample was included in a study of early T cells in non-severe SARS-CoV-2 infection. V was trimmed by 5 bases and J by 7 bases, leaving 9 bases between them. Germline CDR1 and CDR2: MNHEY and SMNVEV (reference sequence). The CDR3 is 12 residues long. Researchers tagged individual cDNA molecules with unique molecular identifiers. TCRdb recomputed calls from the 5' RACE reads with MiXCR, one row per CDR3 protein. The sample lists around 50,000 distinct CDR3 sequences, roughly 12% seen once, with about 3.1% in the top ten. The TCR was taken from an adult who was a healthcare worker with PCR-confirmed SARS-CoV-2 infection or an uninfected control (not recorded which). This sequence joins TRBV27 and TRBJ2-1; D not certain. Sequencing was carried out using whole blood. The CDR3 bases are TGTGCCAGCAGTCCCAAGGCGAATGAGCAGTTCTTC. Translating it yields CASSPKANEQFF.